The present T cell receptor beta chain was sequenced within a study of Ad26.COV2.S vaccination and SARS-CoV-2 variants (dated by TCRdb to about 2021). Study-wide context: TCRbeta repertoire sequencing served as the tool for gauging how specific and how broad the SARS-CoV-2-reactive T cell receptors were following Ad26.COV2.S vaccination. The TCR-sequenced set comprised about 30 samples: some 20 Ad26.COV2.S vaccine recipients, 5 placebo recipients and 8 SARS-CoV-2 convalescent individuals.

What the time point label conveys for this sample: individuals recovered from natural SARS-CoV-2 infection. Beyond this particular receptor, the publication reports: The authors noted that total T cell responses may have been underestimated by the TCR breadth and depth analyses. After vaccination, substantial breadth of spike-specific CD8+ and CD4+ T cell responses was reported. Higher spike-specific TCR breadth was observed in Ad26.COV2.S recipients than in placebo recipients (P = 0.0014). Comparable non-spike TCR breadth was observed between vaccine and placebo recipients, consistent with only spike being contained in the vaccine.

The CDR3 measures 16 amino acids from cysteine to phenylalanine. Solely the CDR3 DNA is kept, with 48 bases framed from the first base. CDR1 and CDR2, looked up from the germline V gene, are LGHNA and YNFKEQ. Trimming costs V 1 base and J 3 bases, and their ends lie 16 bases apart. The immunoSEQ Assay was the method used to sequence TCRbeta CDR3 regions. After extraction, genomic DNA underwent amplification by bias-controlled multiplex PCR, followed by high-throughput sequencing. The authors' pipeline ran thus. Collapsing and filtering of sequences were performed to quantify the absolute abundance of each unique TCRbeta CDR3 region. T cell fraction was estimated by normalizing TCRbeta template counts to usable DNA, with usable DNA measured through amplification of reference genes found in all nucleated cells. Repertoire TCRs were annotated as SARS-CoV-2-specific by exact matching of V gene, CDR3 amino acid sequence and J gene to a known reactive TCR set. MIRA supplied the reference SARS-CoV-2 TCR set, which was filtered for enrichment in COVID-19-positive ImmuneCODE repertoires so that public or cross-reactive TCRs were removed. Drawing on the MIRA antigens, annotated TCRs were analysed further at the level of specific ORF or position within ORF. Breadth was defined as the number of annotated unique rearrangements divided by the total number of unique productive rearrangements, and depth was defined as the summed frequency of the annotated unique rearrangements. TCR breadth was compared between groups using two-sided Wilcoxon rank-sum tests. This is the immuneACCESS table as TCRdb keeps it, with only in-frame sequences that have V and J called. A part of the clones is gone; compared with another copy, unresolved V genes explain less than half, and the rest is unexplained. D and trimming come from the DNA, and the V and J calls and clone size come from that table. Across this sample there are over 85,000 clones, with about three quarters seen only once. The ten largest clones represent 17% of the sample.

Concerning this clone: Its antigen target is currently unknown. No base quality information exists; no much larger clone differs at one position.

This TCR derives from a human donor who had recovered from COVID-19. The sequenced sample was peripheral blood, obtained after recovery from COVID-19. The V gene is TRBV4-2 and the J gene is TRBJ2-7; the D region possibly corresponds to TRBD2 (5 bases align). The bases are TGTGCCAGCAGCCAAGTTTACGGGAACCGCAACTACGAGCAGTACTTC. This yields the protein CASSQVYGNRNYEQYF.